This is a list of T cell receptor beta chains from one sample in a study of read filtering for tumor transcriptome and immune sequencing. From the reads, TCRdb called clonotypes with MiXCR, one entry per CDR3 protein. The sample holds about 86,000 distinct CDR3 sequences; roughly an eighth are singletons and the top ten take more than 13%. The source material was a population of CD138-negative cells sorted from bone marrow. These receptors all come from a donor aged 40 or over with multiple myeloma. CDR3s include the opening cysteine and the closing phenylalanine or tryptophan. A D gene is named only where the DNA matches it firmly. Rows give clone size only sometimes, using once, few, many, or a class for an expanded clone.

V	length	D	size	J	DNA	CDR3
TRBV4-1	14	.	many	TRBJ2-1	TGCGCCAGCGACCGAGGGCAGGGCTACGATGAGCAGTTCTTC	CASDRGQGYDEQFF
TRBV5-1	16	TRBD2	many	TRBJ2-1	TGCGCCAGCAGCTACCGGACTAGCGGGAGTGATCATGAGCAGTTCTTC	CASSYRTSGSDHEQFF
TRBV12-3/TRBV12-4	14	TRBD1	many	TRBJ1-4	TGTGCCAGCAGTCAGACAGGGCCACGAGAAAAACTGTTTTTT	CASSQTGPREKLFF
TRBV20-1	14	.	many	TRBJ2-7	TGCAGTGCTAGATCAGACCGTCCCCCCTACGAGCAGTACTTC	CSARSDRPPYEQYF
TRBV28	12	.	many	TRBJ1-1	TGTGCCAGCAGTTCGAGGAACACTGAAGCTTTCTTT	CASSSRNTEAFF
TRBV5-6	15	TRBD1	many	TRBJ2-5	TGTGCCAGCAGCTCCCCCCAGGGGGCCGGAGAGACCCAGTACTTC	CASSSPQGAGETQYF
TRBV28	15	.	many	TRBJ2-6	TGTGCCAGCAGTTTGGCCCTCTCAGGGGCCAACGTCCTGACTTTC	CASSLALSGANVLTF
TRBV28	12	TRBD2	many	TRBJ2-1	TGTGCCAGCTCCCCTCATCGGACTAGCTCTAAATTC	CASSPHRTSSKF
TRBV20-1	16	TRBD2	many	TRBJ2-7	TGCAGTGCTAGAGATCCCACTAGCGGGAGACCCTACGAGCAGTACTTC	CSARDPTSGRPYEQYF
TRBV19	14	.	many	TRBJ2-1	TGTGCCAGTAGTACCCTAGGAGGGAGCGATGAGCAGTTCTTC	CASSTLGGSDEQFF
TRBV20-1	14	TRBD2	many	TRBJ2-3	TGCAGTGCTAAGCCGGGACTAGCGGGAGCTACGCAGTATTTT	CSAKPGLAGATQYF
TRBV2	13	.	many	TRBJ2-7	TGTGCCAGCAGTGAACGCCTAGCCCACGAGCAGTACTTC	CASSERLAHEQYF
TRBV5-1	14	.	few	TRBJ2-3	TGCGCCAGCAGCTTGGCCAGGGGCACAGATACGCAGTATTTT	CASSLARGTDTQYF
TRBV6-2/TRBV6-3	15	TRBD2	few	TRBJ2-3	TGTGCCAGCAGTTACGTGGCGGGAGGCTCAGATACGCAGTATTTT	CASSYVAGGSDTQYF
TRBV5-1	13	.	many	TRBJ2-4	TGCGCCAGCAGCTTGGAAGCAGAAAACATTCAGTACTTC	CASSLEAENIQYF
TRBV2	15	.	many	TRBJ2-1	TGTGCCAGCAGGGGCCTAACAGGGAAATACAATGAGCAGTTCTTC	CASRGLTGKYNEQFF
TRBV11-2	16	.	many	TRBJ2-7	TGTGCCAGCAGCTCGTGGCCCCGGGGCCGAGTTTACGAGCAGTACTTC	CASSSWPRGRVYEQYF
TRBV12-3/TRBV12-4	12	.	many	TRBJ2-1	TGTGCCAGCAGTCCCCTCGCCAATGAGCAGTTCTTC	CASSPLANEQFF
TRBV19	14	.	many	TRBJ1-1	TGTGCCAGTAGTATAGCAGCCGAGAACACTGAAGCTTTCTTT	CASSIAAENTEAFF
TRBV2	15	TRBD2	many	TRBJ2-6	TGTGCCAGCAGGGGAGGGAGCTCTGGGGCCAACGTCCTGACTTTC	CASRGGSSGANVLTF
TRBV5-1	14	.	.	TRBJ1-4	TGCGCCAGCAGCTTGATGTCAACTAATGAAAAACTGTTTTTT	CASSLMSTNEKLFF
TRBV7-3	16	.	many	TRBJ2-2	TGTGCCAGCAGCCCCCCTGGAAAATCGAACACCGGGGAGCTGTTTTTT	CASSPPGKSNTGELFF
TRBV5-6	14	.	many	TRBJ2-2	TGTGCCAGCAGCTTGGGCCAGGGCACCGGGGAGCTGTTTTTT	CASSLGQGTGELFF
TRBV6-2/TRBV6-3	12	.	many	TRBJ2-1	TGTGCCAGCAGTCCTCCGGGAGCTCAACAGTTCTTC	CASSPPGAQQFF
TRBV11-3	11	.	many	TRBJ2-1	TGTGCCAGCACTGGCGGCCATGAGCAGTTCTTC	CASTGGHEQFF
TRBV7-8	19	TRBD2	.	TRBJ2-5	TGTGCCAGCAGCTTCCCGGGACTAGCGGGAGGGCCCGCAAAAGAGACCCAGTACTTC	CASSFPGLAGGPAKETQYF
TRBV5-1	15	.	many	TRBJ2-3	TGCGCCAGCAGCTTGGAGTCTCCCCTGAGGGATACGCAGTATTTT	CASSLESPLRDTQYF
TRBV20-1	15	.	few	TRBJ1-5	TGCAGTGCTTCCCGGGGCAGGCAGAGCAATCAGCCCCAGCATTTT	CSASRGRQSNQPQHF
TRBV7-2	15	TRBD2	few	TRBJ2-1	TGTGCCAGCAGCTTTTGTAGCGGGTTTGGCAATGAGCAGTTCTTC	CASSFCSGFGNEQFF
TRBV30	10	.	many	TRBJ2-3	TGTGCCTGGAGTGTAGATACGCAGTATTTT	CAWSVDTQYF
TRBV6-6	12	TRBD1	.	TRBJ2-7	TGTGCCACCGGGACAGCCCAGGGCGAGCAGTACTTC	CATGTAQGEQYF
TRBV11-2	17	.	.	TRBJ2-3	TGTGCCAGCAGCCTTAGAGTTCGGGCAGAGAACACAGATACGCAGTATTTT	CASSLRVRAENTDTQYF
TRBV5-6	17	TRBD1	many	TRBJ2-1	TGTGCCAGCAGCTTGGAATTCAGACAGGGGGTCTACAATGAGCAGTTCTTC	CASSLEFRQGVYNEQFF
TRBV28	14	.	.	TRBJ1-4	TGTGCCAGCAGTTTTTCAGGAGGGTATGAAGAACTGTTTTTT	CASSFSGGYEELFF
TRBV2	12	.	many	TRBJ1-4	TGTGCCAGCAGTATACCCACCGGTAAACTGTTTTTT	CASSIPTGKLFF
TRBV3-1	15	.	few	TRBJ1-5	TGTGCCAGCAGCCAAGATCAGGGCCAGGGACAGCCCCAGCATTTT	CASSQDQGQGQPQHF
TRBV28	14	.	.	TRBJ1-1	TGTGCCAGCAGTCTCCCAAACAGGGCCACTGAAGCTTTCTTT	CASSLPNRATEAFF
TRBV20-1	14	TRBD2	many	TRBJ2-1	TGCAGTGCTTGGACTAGCGGGAGAGTAAATGAGCAGTTCTTC	CSAWTSGRVNEQFF
TRBV7-9	13	.	many	TRBJ1-1	TGTGCCAGCAGCTTTACAGGGAACACTGAAGCTTTCTTT	CASSFTGNTEAFF
TRBV2	15	TRBD2	many	TRBJ2-2	TGTGCCAGCAGTGGCACTAGCGTGAACACCGGGGAGCTGTTTTTT	CASSGTSVNTGELFF
TRBV19	14	TRBD1	many	TRBJ2-7	TGTGCCAGTACCCCAAAGGGGGCATTCTACGAGCAGTACTTC	CASTPKGAFYEQYF
TRBV4-2	17	.	many	TRBJ2-2	TGTGCCAGCAGCCAGAGAGGTGGAGGCGGGTACACCGGGGAGCTGTTTTTT	CASSQRGGGGYTGELFF
TRBV4-1	16	TRBD2	many	TRBJ2-1	TGCGCCAGCAGCCAGCCAACTAGCGGGAGGGACAATGAGCAGTTCTTC	CASSQPTSGRDNEQFF
TRBV28	14	.	many	TRBJ1-1	TGTGCCAGCAGTTCAAGAAGTTGGGCGACTGGAGCTTTCTTT	CASSSRSWATGAFF
TRBV5-1	14	.	medium-sized	TRBJ2-1	TGTGCCAGCAGCTTTGCGCTAGACTACAATGAGCAGTTCTTC	CASSFALDYNEQFF
TRBV20-1	14	.	many	TRBJ2-7	TGCAGTGCTACCCCCCCCAGGGAGACCTACGAGCAGTACTTC	CSATPPRETYEQYF